The present T cell receptor (beta chain) was sequenced within a study of naive and memory T cell subsets. The J segment lost 6 bases and the V segment lost 6 bases, leaving 16 bases of the junction unmatched. CDR1 is DFQATT and CDR2 is SNEGSKA in the germline V gene (reference sequence). The CDR3 contains 15 residues. Study findings and constraints: Over 85% of naive TCR sequences appeared only once after error correction, unlike memory subsets.

The beta constant-region primer was an equimolar mix of two oligonucleotides covering TRBC1 and TRBC2. Ligated cDNA was amplified by four rounds of PCR with nested alpha and beta constant-region primers and SP2. TCRdb processed the UMI-ligation and nested PCR reads anew with MiXCR; each CDR3 protein has one entry. The table lists over 65,000 distinct CDR3 sequences, 9% to 9.5% of them singletons, with less than 1.5% in the top ten. Four subsets defined by CD45RA and CD27 were sorted after CD3, CD4, CD8 and live/dead staining. In its sample, this clonotype was seen a few times. Antigen: not known. The sample comprised naive CD8+ T cells from blood. J is TRBJ2-7 and V is TRBV20-1; TRBD1 matches 8 bases. This sequence originates from a human donor in good health. CDR3 residues: CSARKGQGGVSEQYF. CDR3 sequence (DNA): TGCAGTGCCAGAAAAGGACAGGGCGGAGTCTCCGAGCAGTACTTC.